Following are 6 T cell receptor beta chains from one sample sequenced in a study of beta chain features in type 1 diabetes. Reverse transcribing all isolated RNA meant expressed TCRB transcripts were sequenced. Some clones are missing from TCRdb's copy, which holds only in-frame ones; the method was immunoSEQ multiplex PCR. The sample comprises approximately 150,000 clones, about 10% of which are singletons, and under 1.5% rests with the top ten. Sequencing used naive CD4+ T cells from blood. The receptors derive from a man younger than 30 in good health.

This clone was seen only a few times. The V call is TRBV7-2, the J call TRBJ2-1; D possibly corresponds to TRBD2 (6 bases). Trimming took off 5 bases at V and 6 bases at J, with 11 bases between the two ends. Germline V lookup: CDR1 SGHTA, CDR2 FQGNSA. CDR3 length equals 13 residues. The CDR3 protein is CASSLGLPNEQFF. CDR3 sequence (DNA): TGTGCCAGCAGCCTGGGACTTCCCAATGAGCAGTTCTTC.

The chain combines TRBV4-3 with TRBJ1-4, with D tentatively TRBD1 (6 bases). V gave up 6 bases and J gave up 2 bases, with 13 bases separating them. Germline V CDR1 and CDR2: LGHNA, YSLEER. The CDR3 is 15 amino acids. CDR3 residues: CASRDTGITNEKLFF. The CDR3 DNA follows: TGCGCCAGCAGAGATACAGGGATTACTAATGAAAAACTGTTTTTT.

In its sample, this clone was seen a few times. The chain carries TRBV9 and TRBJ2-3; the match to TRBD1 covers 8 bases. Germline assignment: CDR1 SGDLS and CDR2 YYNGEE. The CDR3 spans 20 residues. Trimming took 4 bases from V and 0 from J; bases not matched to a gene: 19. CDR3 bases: TGTGCCAGCAGCCAAACTGCTTCGGGACAGGCCCTTCGAAGCACAGATACGCAGTATTTT. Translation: CASSQTASGQALRSTDTQYF.

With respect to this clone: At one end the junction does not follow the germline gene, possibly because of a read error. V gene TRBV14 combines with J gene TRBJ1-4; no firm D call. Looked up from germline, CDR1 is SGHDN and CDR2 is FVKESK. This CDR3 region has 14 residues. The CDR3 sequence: CASSQVGEGEKLFF. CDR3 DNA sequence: TGCGCCAGCAGCCAAGTAGGAGAAGGTGAAAAACTGTTTTTT.

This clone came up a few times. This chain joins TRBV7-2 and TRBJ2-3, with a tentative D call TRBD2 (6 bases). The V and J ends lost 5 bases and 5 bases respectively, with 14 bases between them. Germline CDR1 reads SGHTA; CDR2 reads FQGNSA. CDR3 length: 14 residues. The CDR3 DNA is TGTGCCAGCAGCACGAGACCGGGACTAGATACGCAGTATTTT. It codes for CASSTRPGLDTQYF.

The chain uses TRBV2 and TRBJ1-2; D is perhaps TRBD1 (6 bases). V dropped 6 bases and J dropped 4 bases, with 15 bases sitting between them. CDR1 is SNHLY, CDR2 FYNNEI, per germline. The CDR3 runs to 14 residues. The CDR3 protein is CASSGDRLGYGYTF. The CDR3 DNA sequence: TGTGCCAGCAGCGGTGACAGGTTGGGCTATGGCTACACCTTC.